Presented here are 10 T cell receptor beta chains from one specimen sequenced in a study of graft-versus-host responses after intestinal transplantation. Their target antigens are unknown. Only in-frame clones appear in the TCRdb table, and some are missing; sequencing was by immunoSEQ multiplex PCR. The sample contains under 95,000 clones, around 80% of which appear only once. The sample was unstimulated CD4+ T cells sorted from spleen or lymph node cells, taken before intestinal transplant. Every receptor here comes from a human donor who received an intestinal transplant.

The V call is TRBV10-1, the J call TRBJ2-2; no firm D call. The ends were cut back, 0 bases at V and 4 bases at J, with 18 bases in the middle. Germline CDR1 reads WNHNN; CDR2 reads SYGVQD (reference sequence). The CDR3 covers 18 residues. CDR3 DNA sequence: TGCGCCAGCAGTGAGTCGATCCCGGGTGTTACCAGCACCGGGGAGCTGTTTTTT. It translates to CASSESIPGVTSTGELFF.

The genes are TRBV7-6 and TRBJ2-1, with 9 bases that match TRBD2. Losses at the gene ends were 4 bases for V and 1 base for J; bases not matched to a gene: 8. CDR3 size: 17 residues. The germline gives CDR1 SGHVS, CDR2 FNYEAQ. CDR3 in amino acids: CASSSLREGSSYNEQFF. DNA of the CDR3: TGTGCCAGCAGCTCCTTGCGGGAGGGCTCTTCCTACAATGAGCAGTTCTTC. The whole variable domain, remainder taken from reference TRBV7-6 and TRBJ2-1, is GAGVSQSPRYKVTKRGQDVALRCDPISGHVSLYWYRQALGQGPEFLTYFNYEAQQDKSGLPNDRFSAERPEGSISTLTIQRTEQRDSAMYRCASSSLREGSSYNEQFFGPGTRLTVL.

The V gene is TRBV4-1, the J gene TRBJ2-3; 10 nucleotides line up with TRBD1. The V gene's germline CDR1 is MGHRA and CDR2 YSYEKL. V gave up 0 bases and J gave up 3 bases; unmatched junction bases: 9. The CDR3 contains 18 residues. Written as DNA, the CDR3 is TGCGCCAGCAGCCAAGAGTCCCGGGACAGGGGCCGAACAGATACGCAGTATTTT. This gives the protein CASSQESRDRGRTDTQYF.

The V gene is TRBV7-7, the J gene TRBJ1-5; TRBD1 is a possible D gene (5 bases). This CDR3 spans 18 amino acids. Between the trimmed V and J ends, which lost 1 base and 5 bases, there was a span of 21 bases. CDR1 SSHAT and CDR2 FNYEAQ come from the germline V gene (reference sequence). The CDR3 reads CASSLERNGQGEDQPQHF. The CDR3 DNA sequence: TGTGCCAGCAGCTTAGAACGAAACGGCCAGGGTGAAGATCAGCCCCAGCATTTT. The full variable domain, its missing parts supplied by reference TRBV7-7 and TRBJ1-5, is GAGVSQSPRYKVTKRGQDVTLRCDPISSHATLYWYQQALGQGPEFLTYFNYEAQPDKSGLPSDRFSAERPEGSISTLTIQRTEQRDSAMYRCASSLERNGQGEDQPQHFGDGTRLSIL.

This clone was counted between two and nine times. This chain links TRBV2 with TRBJ2-7; D might be TRBD2 (5 bases). This CDR3 has 15 amino acids. V was shortened by 2 bases and J by 7 bases, with 18 bases between the two germline ends. Germline V CDR1 and CDR2: SNHLY, FYNNEI. CDR3 nucleotides: TGTGCCAGCAGTGAAATAGGGCGGGCCGGGGTTGAGCAGTACTTC. Translating it yields CASSEIGRAGVEQYF.

V is TRBV25-1 and J is TRBJ1-1; 7 bases agree with TRBD1. This CDR3 is built from 14 residues. CDR1 MGHDK and CDR2 SYGVNS come from the germline V gene. Losses at the gene ends were 10 bases for V and 1 base for J; bases not matched to a gene: 9. CDR3 sequence reads: CATKEGGRNTEAFF. The CDR3 DNA follows: TGTGCCACCAAGGAAGGGGGCCGGAACACTGAAGCTTTCTTT.

J is TRBJ1-1 and V is TRBV18; D possibly corresponds to TRBD1 (5 bases). This CDR3 has 14 amino acids. V was trimmed by 3 bases and J by 4 bases, leaving 12 bases between them. Per germline, CDR1 KGHSH and CDR2 LQKENI. The CDR3 nucleotides read TGTGCCAGCTCACCCAAGCAGGGTGGCACTGAAGCTTTCTTT. It specifies CASSPKQGGTEAFF.

Regarding this clone: Other DNA sequences from this sample encode an identical CDR3 as well. The CDR3 DNA follows: TGTGCCAGCTCACCACCGGGACAGCCCTACGAGCAGTACTTC. It is translated as CASSPPGQPYEQYF. The chain couples TRBV18 to TRBJ2-7; 7 bases agree with TRBD1. The germline gives CDR1 KGHSH, CDR2 LQKENI. The CDR3 length is 14 residues. The junction had 1 base not matched to a gene; V was cut back by 0 bases and J by 2 bases.

This clone occurred once. The rearrangement links TRBV27 to TRBJ2-7; possible D gene TRBD1, 6 bases. V was pared by 3 bases and J by 4 bases, with 16 bases between. Germline V gene lookup returns CDR1 MNHEY and CDR2 SMNVEV (reference sequence). The CDR3 covers 15 residues. The CDR3 sequence is CASSFFRGLLYEQYF. The CDR3 DNA follows: TGTGCCAGCAGTTTCTTCAGGGGTCTCTTGTACGAGCAGTACTTC.

The chain combines TRBV7-3 with TRBJ2-5; 7 nucleotides align to TRBD1. After removal of 5 bases from V and 4 bases from J, the junction contained 4 bases not matched to a gene. The CDR3 has 13 residues. Germline lookup yields CDR1 SGHTA and CDR2 FQGTGA. CDR3: CASSPSGGETQYF. CDR3 nucleotide sequence: TGTGCCAGCAGCCCATCAGGGGGAGAGACCCAGTACTTC.